Listed here are 8 T cell receptor beta chains from one sample, sequenced in a study of cytomegalovirus exposure and HLA in healthy donors. Use of 60 Vbeta and 13 Jbeta primers characterized the PCR. Measured with immunoSEQ multiplex PCR; TCRdb has only the in-frame clones, and not every one. There are about 220,000 clones in the sample; roughly 82% occur only once, and approximately 5.3% lies in the top ten. The specimen was PBMCs. The receptors stem from a woman in her forties in good health and CMV-seropositive.

The chain couples TRBV14 to TRBJ2-7; 9 bases are shared with TRBD1. CDR1 SGHDN and CDR2 FVKESK come from the germline V gene. This CDR3 is built from 15 residues. Trimming removed 3 bases from V and 3 bases from J; junction bases left unmatched: 6. CDR3 nucleotide sequence: TGTGCCAGCAGCCACCGGACAGGGGTCCACTACGAGCAGTACTTC. Encoded protein: CASSHRTGVHYEQYF.

The CDR3 protein is CASSPITSGIVYEQYF. The CDR3, as DNA: TGTGCCAGCAGCCCGATTACTAGCGGGATTGTTTACGAGCAGTACTTC. The chain employs TRBV7-9 and TRBJ2-5, with 10 bases that match TRBD2. Near its end, the DNA agrees better with TRBJ2-7, so the J call may be wrong. The CDR3 runs 16 residues. Germline assignment: CDR1 SEHNR and CDR2 FQNEAQ (reference sequence).

The chain is built from TRBV9 and TRBJ2-7; the D gene is possibly TRBD1 (6 bases). CDR1 is SGDLS, CDR2 YYNGEE, per germline. The V gene lost 0 bases and the J gene lost 5 bases, with 9 bases spanning the gap. The CDR3 extends over 13 amino acids. CDR3 protein: CASSVDGGHEQYF. DNA for the CDR3: TGTGCCAGCAGCGTAGATGGGGGCCACGAGCAGTACTTC.

This chain connects TRBV5-4 to TRBJ2-3; a weak D match, TRBD1 (6 bases). CDR3 length: 14 amino acids. Germline CDR1 SGHNT, CDR2 YYREEE (reference sequence). V lost 3 bases and J lost 3, with 11 bases in between. This chain's CDR3 is CASSSGQLTDTQYF. The CDR3, as DNA: TGTGCCAGCAGCTCCGGACAGTTAACAGATACGCAGTATTTT.

The rearrangement joins TRBV30 to TRBJ2-1; 10 bases fit TRBD2. Per the germline V gene, CDR1 is GTSNPN and CDR2 is SVGIG (reference sequence). Germline trimming cut 0 bases from V and 5 bases from J; bases unmatched to any gene: 10. The CDR3 has 17 residues. The CDR3 DNA follows: TGTGCCTGGAGTGTACACACTAGCGGGGAGAATGACAATGAGCAGTTCTTC. Translation gives CAWSVHTSGENDNEQFF. Variable domain in full (rest from reference TRBV30 and TRBJ2-1): SQTIHQWPATLVQPVGSPLSLECTVEGTSNPNLYWYRQAAGRGLQLLFYSVGIGQISSEVPQNLSASRPQDRQFILSSKKLLLSDSGFYLCAWSVHTSGENDNEQFFGPGTRLTVL.

This clone was picked up one time. This chain uses TRBV2 with TRBJ2-1, with 8 bases lining up with TRBD2. J was trimmed by 6 bases and V by 4 bases; bases with no gene match: 5. Germline lookup yields CDR1 SNHLY and CDR2 FYNNEI. The CDR3 totals 14 residues. The CDR3 region has the DNA TGTGCCAGCAGTGCAACCGGGACTAGCAATGAGCAGTTCTTC. Its protein is CASSATGTSNEQFF. Full variable domain (rest looked up from reference TRBV2 and TRBJ2-1): EPEVTQTPSHQVTQMGQEVILRCVPISNHLYFYWYRQILGQKVEFLVSFYNNEISEKSEIFDDQFSVERPDGSNFTLKIRSTKLEDSAMYFCASSATGTSNEQFFGPGTRLTVL.

V and J are TRBV29-1 and TRBJ1-4; no definite D call. The CDR3 sequence is 11 residues long. Germline CDR1 SQVTM, CDR2 ANQGSEA. Trimming shortened V by 5 bases and J by 10 bases, and 11 bases separated the two germline ends. This chain's CDR3 is CSVFEGGKLFF. CDR3 DNA sequence: TGCAGCGTTTTTGAGGGAGGAAAACTGTTTTTT. Filled out from reference TRBV29-1 and TRBJ1-4, the complete variable domain reads SAVISQKPSRDICQRGTSLTIQCQVDSQVTMMFWYRQQPGQSLTLIATANQGSEATYESGFVIDKFPISRPNLTFSTLTVSNMSPEDSSIYLCSVFEGGKLFFGSGTQLSVL.

The V gene is TRBV6-5, the J gene TRBJ2-1; no clear D gene. With 2 bases removed from V and 5 bases from J, the gap between germline ends came to 13 bases. Per the germline V gene, CDR1 is MNHEY and CDR2 is SVGAGI. This CDR3 comprises 15 residues. The CDR3 loop is CASSYQPTTNNEQFF. In DNA form, the CDR3 reads TGTGCCAGCAGTTACCAACCGACGACAAACAATGAGCAGTTCTTC.